The 24 T cell receptor beta chains below were found in one sample sequenced in a study of cytomegalovirus exposure and HLA in healthy donors. 60 Vbeta and 13 Jbeta primers were used in PCR. Only in-frame clones appear in the TCRdb table, and some are missing; sequencing was by immunoSEQ multiplex PCR. This sample's table reports over 60,000 clones. Input material: PBMCs. The receptors were sampled from a female donor in good health and CMV-seropositive.

V usage is TRBV4-1 and J usage is TRBJ1-2, with 10 bases aligning to TRBD1. The CDR3 runs 14 residues. Trimming at V came to 1 base and at J to 8 bases, leaving 4 bases not matched to a gene. Germline CDR1 MGHRA, CDR2 YSYEKL. The chain's CDR3 is CASSQGQGAEGYTF. The CDR3, as DNA: TGCGCCAGCAGCCAAGGACAGGGGGCAGAGGGCTACACCTTC.

The V and J genes are TRBV28 and TRBJ1-5, with a tentative D call TRBD1 (5 bases). V lost 6 bases and J 1 base, leaving 13 bases between the germline ends. Germline CDR1 is MDHEN and CDR2 is SYDVKM. The CDR3 sequence is 15 residues long. CDR3 amino acids: CASRPRGSSNQPQHF. CDR3 DNA sequence: TGTGCCAGCAGACCTCGGGGGAGCAGCAATCAGCCCCAGCATTTT.

V usage is TRBV11-2 and J usage is TRBJ1-2; TRBD1 might be the D (6 bases). The CDR3 is made up of 15 amino acids. Germline assignment: CDR1 SGHAT and CDR2 FQNNGV. Trimming took off 3 bases at V and 0 bases at J, with 11 bases between the two ends. DNA for the CDR3: TGTGCCAGCAGCTTGACACGGACAGCTAACTATGGCTACACCTTC. As protein: CASSLTRTANYGYTF.

The gene calls are TRBV7-2 and TRBJ1-5, with D perhaps TRBD1 (5 bases). V was pared by 6 bases and J by 5 bases, with 11 bases between. The CDR3 consists of 13 residues. Germline V CDR1 and CDR2: SGHTA, FQGNSA. CDR3 amino acids: CASSQTTDQPQHF. CDR3 sequence (DNA): TGTGCCAGCAGTCAGACGACAGATCAGCCCCAGCATTTT.

The chain links TRBV9 to TRBJ2-7; 7 bases match TRBD2. The CDR3 has 15 amino acids. Germline assignment: CDR1 SGDLS and CDR2 YYNGEE. J lost 0 bases, V lost 1 base, and 4 bases had no gene match. CDR3 coding DNA: TGTGCCAGCAGCGTATCGGCGGGAGCCTCCTACGAGCAGTACTTC. Encoded protein: CASSVSAGASYEQYF.

This rearrangement joins TRBV25-1 to TRBJ2-3, with TRBD2 identical over 9 bases. Trimming removed 5 bases from V and 1 base from J; junction bases left unmatched: 1. The CDR3 runs to 14 residues. In germline, CDR1 is MGHDK, CDR2 SYGVNS. CDR3 in DNA: TGTGCCAGCAGTCAGCGGGGGGGCACAGATACGCAGTATTTT. This encodes CASSQRGGTDTQYF. Drawing the rest from reference TRBV25-1 and TRBJ2-3, the complete variable domain is EADIYQTPRYLVIGTGKKITLECSQTMGHDKMYWYQQDPGMELHLIHYSYGVNSTEKGDLSSESTVSRIRTEHFPLTLESARPSHTSQYLCASSQRGGTDTQYFGPGTRLTVL.

The chain links TRBV4-3 to TRBJ2-1, with 11 bases that match TRBD2. Germline V CDR1 and CDR2: LGHNA, YSLEER. With V trimmed by 1 base and J by 4 bases, 6 bases remained unmatched. The CDR3 is 17 amino acids. The CDR3 region is CASSQALSGGAYNEQFF. Here the CDR3 DNA reads TGCGCCAGCAGCCAAGCCCTTAGCGGGGGGGCGTACAATGAGCAGTTCTTC.

CDR3 nucleotide sequence: TGTGCCATCAGTGAGGGCCCCCCTGGGGCGAACACTGAAGCTTTCTTT. Its translation is CAISEGPPGANTEAFF. The chain couples TRBV10-3 to TRBJ1-1; possibly TRBD1 for D (5 bases). The CDR3 runs 16 residues. The germline V gene has CDR1 ENHRY and CDR2 SYGVKD. The V gene lost 2 bases and the J gene lost 1 base, with 14 bases spanning the gap.

On this clone: At one of its ends the junction is not consistent with the germline gene, which may arise from a read error. The V call is TRBV7-2, the J call TRBJ2-7; TRBD2 is a possible D gene (5 bases). This CDR3 has 14 residues. Germline V lookup: CDR1 SGHTA, CDR2 FQGNSA. CDR3: CASNLDYTSYEQYF. In DNA, the CDR3 is TGTGCCAGCAACTTAGATTACACTAGCTACGAGCAGTACTTC.

V gene TRBV6-4 combines with J gene TRBJ2-3; 9 positions agree with TRBD2. Germline V gene lookup returns CDR1 MRHNA and CDR2 SNTAGT. The CDR3 has 15 residues. V trimming: 2 bases; J trimming: 1 base; junction bases outside the gene matches: 1. CDR3 coding DNA: TGTGCCAGCAGTGACGAGCGGGAGGGCACAGATACGCAGTATTTT. Translated: CASSDEREGTDTQYF.

CDR3 region: CAISESRLAGEWGSYEQYF. The CDR3, as DNA: TGTGCCATCAGTGAGTCCAGGCTAGCGGGAGAATGGGGCTCCTACGAGCAGTACTTC. The chain recombines TRBV10-3 with TRBJ2-7, with 10 bases that match TRBD2. This CDR3 region has 19 residues. V lost 0 bases to trimming and J lost 0 bases; unmatched junction nucleotides: 11. The germline V gene encodes CDR1 ENHRY and CDR2 SYGVKD.

The rearrangement uses TRBV7-8 and TRBJ2-3, with D uncertain. With 2 bases removed from V and 0 bases from J, the gap between germline ends came to 6 bases. Germline CDR1 reads SGHVS; CDR2 reads FQNEAQ. CDR3 length equals 14 residues. This CDR3 is CASSLTASTDTQYF. In DNA form, the CDR3 reads TGTGCCAGCAGCTTAACAGCTAGCACAGATACGCAGTATTTT.

The rearrangement links TRBV27 to TRBJ2-3; no clear D gene. Germline CDR1 and CDR2: MNHEY and SMNVEV (reference sequence). This CDR3 has 17 amino acids. Trimming left V 3 bases short and J 0 bases short, with 16 bases between. DNA of the CDR3: TGTGCCAGCAGTTTCCTCCATATGAAGACTAGCACAGATACGCAGTATTTT. This codes for CASSFLHMKTSTDTQYF.

This rearrangement joins TRBV30 to TRBJ1-6, with D tentatively TRBD1 (5 bases). The germline CDR1 and CDR2 sequences are GTSNPN and SVGIG (reference sequence). CDR3 length: 13 amino acids. Between the trimmed V and J ends, which lost 1 base and 9 bases, there was a span of 10 bases. CDR3: CAWSDQGFSPLHF. CDR3 DNA: TGTGCCTGGAGTGACCAGGGTTTTTCACCCCTCCACTTT.

V gene TRBV19 combines with J gene TRBJ1-5; 7 nucleotides match TRBD1. This CDR3 region has 15 residues. The trim removed 3 bases at V and 3 bases at J, leaving 5 bases unmatched. From germline, CDR1 is LNHDA and CDR2 SQIVND (reference sequence). CDR3 sequence reads: CASSIIDRANQPQHF. The CDR3 nucleotides read TGTGCCAGTAGTATTATAGACAGGGCCAATCAGCCCCAGCATTTT.

The chain combines TRBV4-1 with TRBJ1-5, with no clear D. The germline V gene has CDR1 MGHRA and CDR2 YSYEKL. Trimming took off 0 bases at V and 0 bases at J, with 6 bases between the two ends. CDR3 length: 15 residues. The CDR3 spells CASSQEHNSNQPQHF. CDR3 nucleotides: TGCGCCAGCAGCCAAGAACATAATAGCAATCAGCCCCAGCATTTT.

V and J are TRBV13 and TRBJ2-7; weak D call: TRBD1 (6 bases). Trimming shortened V by 4 bases and J by 4 bases, and 20 bases separated the two germline ends. Germline V gene sequence: CDR1 PRHDT, CDR2 FYEKMQ (reference sequence). The CDR3 sequence is 16 residues long. The CDR3 region has the DNA TGTGCCAGCAGCTCACGGGCAGGGGCCCCCGCGTACGAGCAGTACTTC. Residues: CASSSRAGAPAYEQYF.

This chain connects TRBV5-4 to TRBJ2-5, with D hard to call. CDR3 size: 14 residues. Trimming stripped 2 bases from V and 5 bases from J, with 13 bases between. The germline CDR1 and CDR2 sequences are SGHNT and YYREEE (reference sequence). The CDR3 nucleotides are TGTGCCAGCAGCTTAGCCTGGGCCCGGGAGACCCAGTACTTC. It yields the protein CASSLAWARETQYF.

Concerning this clone itself: The same CDR3 can be traced to other DNA sequences in this sample. The chain is built from TRBV30 and TRBJ1-2; D not resolved. From germline, CDR1 is GTSNPN and CDR2 SVGIG (reference sequence). The CDR3 sequence is 14 residues long. The V end lost 3 bases, the J end lost 5 bases, and 16 bases lay between the germline ends. The CDR3 sequence: CAWSVLRTGYGYTF. Written as DNA, the CDR3 is TGTGCCTGGAGCGTCCTTAGGACGGGATATGGCTACACCTTC.

The genes are TRBV5-4 and TRBJ1-4, with TRBD1 identical over 7 bases. The germline gives CDR1 SGHNT, CDR2 YYREEE (reference sequence). The CDR3 spans 14 residues. J lost 5 bases, V lost 3 bases, and 4 bases had no gene match. This CDR3 reads CASSSQGVNEKLFF. The CDR3 DNA is TGTGCCAGCAGCTCCCAGGGGGTAAATGAAAAACTGTTTTTT.

V gene TRBV7-9 combines with J gene TRBJ2-2, with TRBD1 matching over 9 bases. The CDR3 length is 15 residues. CDR1 and CDR2 from the germline V gene are SEHNR and FQNEAQ (reference sequence). V shed 1 base, J shed 7 bases, and the junction held 4 bases outside the gene matches. The CDR3 loop reads CASSLGGQGSGELFF. Written as DNA, the CDR3 is TGTGCCAGCAGCTTAGGAGGACAGGGGAGCGGGGAGCTGTTTTTT.

As to this clone: The junction shows a germline mismatch at one end, possibly a read error. The chain uses TRBV7-7 and TRBJ2-3, with D perhaps matching TRBD2 (5 bases). The CDR3 runs 14 residues. Germline CDR1 reads SSHAT; CDR2 reads FNYEAQ (reference sequence). The CDR3 nucleotides are TGTGCTAGCAGCCCAAGCGGATGCACAGATACGCAGTATTTT. This encodes CASSPSGCTDTQYF.

This chain links TRBV19 with TRBJ1-5, with a possible D match to TRBD1 (6 bases). This CDR3 contains 14 residues. The V and J ends lost 5 bases and 9 bases respectively, with 17 bases between them. Germline-derived CDR1 and CDR2 are LNHDA and SQIVND (reference sequence). CDR3: CASSHRGPGGPQHF. The CDR3 DNA sequence: TGTGCCAGTAGTCACCGGGGGCCGGGGGGGCCCCAGCATTTT.

This chain joins TRBV5-1 and TRBJ1-2, with a tentative D call TRBD1 (5 bases). Trimming pared 0 bases from V and 8 bases from J, leaving 11 bases between. CDR3 length: 13 amino acids. Germline CDR1 SGHRS, CDR2 YFSETQ. CDR3 sequence reads: CASSLVGGAGYTF. The CDR3 coding sequence is TGCGCCAGCAGCTTGGTCGGAGGGGCGGGCTACACCTTC. The variable domain in full, with the rest retrieved from reference TRBV5-1 and TRBJ1-2, is KAGVTQTPRYLIKTRGQQVTLSCSPISGHRSVSWYQQTPGQGLQFLFEYFSETQRNKGNFPGRFSGRQFSNSRSEMNVSTLELGDSALYLCASSLVGGAGYTFGSGTRLTVV.